This is a list of T cell receptor beta chains from one sample in a study of Tregs in tolerant kidney transplant recipients. The data were produced by immunoSEQ multiplex PCR, yet TCRdb's version contains in-frame clones alone and is incomplete. The sample carries roughly 120,000 clones, 92% recorded once. Material: CD4+ T cells from blood. These receptors originate from a human donor in good health. The CDR3 runs from the conserved cysteine through the conserved F or W. Each record gives: CDR3 length, J gene, V gene, D gene, clone size, CDR3 DNA, CDR3 protein. A D gene is named only where the DNA matches it firmly. Clone size appears in some rows only: once, few, many, or a class for an expanded clone.

CDR3 length: 12; J gene: TRBJ2-7; V gene: TRBV29-1; D gene: .; clone size: once; CDR3 DNA: TGCAGCGTTGCCCCCACAGGGTACGAGCAGTACTTC; CDR3 protein: CSVAPTGYEQYF
CDR3 length: 14; J gene: TRBJ2-5; V gene: TRBV7-9; D gene: .; clone size: .; CDR3 DNA: TGTGCCAGCACCCTACTTCGGCAGGGAGAGACCCAGTACTTC; CDR3 protein: CASTLLRQGETQYF
CDR3 length: 16; J gene: TRBJ2-7; V gene: TRBV5-5; D gene: .; clone size: .; CDR3 DNA: TGTGCCAGCAGCTGGGGGCCACGGGAGGCCGCTCACGAGCAGTACTTC; CDR3 protein: CASSWGPREAAHEQYF
CDR3 length: 14; J gene: TRBJ2-1; V gene: TRBV29-1; D gene: TRBD1; clone size: .; CDR3 DNA: TGCAGCGCTTCGACAGGGAGCTCCTACAATGAGCAGTTCTTC; CDR3 protein: CSASTGSSYNEQFF
CDR3 length: 16; J gene: TRBJ2-1; V gene: TRBV5-1; D gene: .; clone size: .; CDR3 DNA: TGCGCCAGCAGCTTTTCCCCGGTGGGCTCCTACAATGAGCAGTTCTTC; CDR3 protein: CASSFSPVGSYNEQFF
CDR3 length: 15; J gene: TRBJ2-7; V gene: TRBV11-3; D gene: .; clone size: .; CDR3 DNA: TGTGCCAGCAGCTTAATGGGGTCGAGCTCCTACGAGCAGTACTTC; CDR3 protein: CASSLMGSSSYEQYF
CDR3 length: 17; J gene: TRBJ2-7; V gene: TRBV4-2; D gene: TRBD1; clone size: once; CDR3 DNA: TGTGCCAGCAGCCAAGAGCAGTTCACAGGGGGGTCCTACGAGCAGTACTTC; CDR3 protein: CASSQEQFTGGSYEQYF
CDR3 length: 13; J gene: TRBJ2-7; V gene: TRBV7-9; D gene: .; clone size: .; CDR3 DNA: TGTGCCAGCAGCTTATCCCGCCAGAACGAGCAGTACTTC; CDR3 protein: CASSLSRQNEQYF
CDR3 length: 14; J gene: TRBJ1-2; V gene: TRBV11-2; D gene: .; clone size: .; CDR3 DNA: TGTGCCAGCAGCTTAGATTCCCGGGCGGGGGGCTACACCTTC; CDR3 protein: CASSLDSRAGGYTF
CDR3 length: 15; J gene: TRBJ2-7; V gene: TRBV4-1; D gene: .; clone size: .; CDR3 DNA: TGCGCCAGCAGCCAAGTAAAGGAGGGGGGGAACGAGCAGTACTTC; CDR3 protein: CASSQVKEGGNEQYF
CDR3 length: 13; J gene: TRBJ2-1; V gene: TRBV23-1; D gene: .; clone size: few; CDR3 DNA: TGCGCCAGCAGCCGACGTCCTTCGAGTGAGCAGTTCTTC; CDR3 protein: CASSRRPSSEQFF
CDR3 length: 15; J gene: TRBJ1-1; V gene: TRBV25-1; D gene: TRBD1; clone size: .; CDR3 DNA: TGTGCCAGCAGTGGTGACAGGGTTCTGAACACTGAAGCTTTCTTT; CDR3 protein: CASSGDRVLNTEAFF
CDR3 length: 16; J gene: TRBJ2-7; V gene: TRBV5-5; D gene: .; clone size: .; CDR3 DNA: TGTGCCAGCAGCTTGGCCGCGGAACCCAGCTCCTACGAGCAGTACTTC; CDR3 protein: CASSLAAEPSSYEQYF
CDR3 length: 14; J gene: TRBJ1-2; V gene: TRBV5-1; D gene: .; clone size: .; CDR3 DNA: TGCGCCAGCAGCTTGGAGGGGCAGATCATGGGCTACACCTTC; CDR3 protein: CASSLEGQIMGYTF
CDR3 length: 16; J gene: TRBJ2-2; V gene: TRBV4-1; D gene: TRBD1; clone size: .; CDR3 DNA: TGCGCCAGCAGCTTACAGGGGGCTACGAACACCGGGGAGCTGTTTTTT; CDR3 protein: CASSLQGATNTGELFF
CDR3 length: 14; J gene: TRBJ1-6; V gene: TRBV6-5; D gene: .; clone size: few; CDR3 DNA: TGTGCCAGCAGGGAGGAAGGGTCTAATTCACCCCTCCACTTT; CDR3 protein: CASREEGSNSPLHF
CDR3 length: 13; J gene: TRBJ2-7; V gene: TRBV6-6; D gene: .; clone size: .; CDR3 DNA: TGTGCCAGCAGTTACTACAGGGGAGGCGAGCAGTACTTC; CDR3 protein: CASSYYRGGEQYF
CDR3 length: 16; J gene: TRBJ1-1; V gene: TRBV5-1; D gene: .; clone size: .; CDR3 DNA: TGCGCCAGCAGCCCACCGCCCAGGGGAACCAACACTGAAGCTTTCTTT; CDR3 protein: CASSPPPRGTNTEAFF
CDR3 length: 12; J gene: TRBJ2-1; V gene: TRBV19; D gene: .; clone size: .; CDR3 DNA: TGTGCCAGTGCGTACTCCTACAATGAGCAGTTCTTC; CDR3 protein: CASAYSYNEQFF
CDR3 length: 14; J gene: TRBJ1-5; V gene: TRBV6-5; D gene: .; clone size: once; CDR3 DNA: TGTGCCAGCAGAACAGGGTTGAGCAATCAGCCCCAGCATTTT; CDR3 protein: CASRTGLSNQPQHF
CDR3 length: 14; J gene: TRBJ2-1; V gene: TRBV6-5; D gene: TRBD2; clone size: .; CDR3 DNA: TGTGCCAGCAGTTACAGCGGGGGGGGAAATGAGCAGTTCTTC; CDR3 protein: CASSYSGGGNEQFF
CDR3 length: 15; J gene: TRBJ2-1; V gene: TRBV29-1; D gene: TRBD2; clone size: .; CDR3 DNA: TGCAGCGTTGACGGGGGGGCCCGGGCCTACAATGAGCAGTTCTTC; CDR3 protein: CSVDGGARAYNEQFF
CDR3 length: 11; J gene: TRBJ2-1; V gene: TRBV20-1; D gene: .; clone size: once; CDR3 DNA: TGCAGTGCTAGATTGGGGAATGAGCAGTTCTTC; CDR3 protein: CSARLGNEQFF
CDR3 length: 12; J gene: TRBJ2-5; V gene: TRBV19; D gene: .; clone size: .; CDR3 DNA: TGTGCCAGTAGTATTCCGGCCGGGACCCAGTACTTC; CDR3 protein: CASSIPAGTQYF
CDR3 length: 15; J gene: TRBJ2-2; V gene: TRBV10-1; D gene: .; clone size: .; CDR3 DNA: TGCGCCAGCAGTGAGTCCAGGATAAACACCGGGGAGCTGTTTTTT; CDR3 protein: CASSESRINTGELFF
CDR3 length: 17; J gene: TRBJ1-4; V gene: TRBV19; D gene: .; clone size: once; CDR3 DNA: TGTGCCAGTAGTACAGGGGCCCGGTGGGGGGCACGGGAAAAACTGTTTTTT; CDR3 protein: CASSTGARWGAREKLFF
CDR3 length: 14; J gene: TRBJ2-7; V gene: TRBV6-5; D gene: TRBD2; clone size: .; CDR3 DNA: TGTGCCAGCAGTTACAAGCGGGGCTCCTACGAGCAGTACTTC; CDR3 protein: CASSYKRGSYEQYF
CDR3 length: 14; J gene: TRBJ1-2; V gene: TRBV5-1; D gene: TRBD1; clone size: .; CDR3 DNA: TGCGCCAGCAGCTCCTTGACAGGGAGGAATGGCTACACCTTC; CDR3 protein: CASSSLTGRNGYTF
CDR3 length: 17; J gene: TRBJ2-7; V gene: TRBV10-3; D gene: TRBD2; clone size: .; CDR3 DNA: TGTGCCATCAGTGCTATAGGACTAGCGGGGGGCAAATACGAGCAGTACTTC; CDR3 protein: CAISAIGLAGGKYEQYF
CDR3 length: 15; J gene: TRBJ2-7; V gene: TRBV11-2; D gene: TRBD2; clone size: .; CDR3 DNA: TGTGCCAGCAGCTTGGCGGGGGTGGTCTCCTACGAGCAGTACTTC; CDR3 protein: CASSLAGVVSYEQYF
CDR3 length: 16; J gene: TRBJ2-2; V gene: TRBV7-7; D gene: TRBD1; clone size: .; CDR3 DNA: TGTGCCAGCAGCTCCCCCCCGGGACAGGGCGCCGGGGAGCTGTTTTTT; CDR3 protein: CASSSPPGQGAGELFF
CDR3 length: 16; J gene: TRBJ1-2; V gene: TRBV27; D gene: .; clone size: .; CDR3 DNA: TGTGCCAGCACTTTGGTGTATGTGGGGAGTAACTATGGCTACACCTTC; CDR3 protein: CASTLVYVGSNYGYTF
CDR3 length: 12; J gene: TRBJ2-5; V gene: TRBV10-3; D gene: .; clone size: .; CDR3 DNA: TGTGCCATCAGTCCCAGTGGGGAGACCCAGTACTTC; CDR3 protein: CAISPSGETQYF